Below, 18 T cell receptor beta chains from the same sample are listed, as sequenced in a study of OX40 agonist ivuxolimab in advanced cancers. Method: immunoSEQ multiplex PCR; TCRdb's copy keeps in-frame clones and lacks some. This sample has roughly 35,000 clones, with roughly 77% found just once. Sequencing was performed on CD4+ or CD8+ T cells sorted from blood, taken in a trial of the OX40 agonist ivuxolimab. These receptors were taken from an adult with an advanced solid tumor such as melanoma, head and neck, liver or kidney cancer.

The rearrangement joins TRBV28 to TRBJ2-7; 7 bases align to TRBD1. Germline lookup yields CDR1 MDHEN and CDR2 SYDVKM. Trimming took 8 bases from V and 5 from J; bases not matched to a gene: 15. The CDR3 loop spans 15 amino acids. The CDR3 loop reads CASGISSGGRNEQYF. DNA for the CDR3: TGTGCCAGCGGAATATCTTCAGGGGGACGGAACGAGCAGTACTTC.

This rearrangement joins TRBV7-2 to TRBJ2-1; D is unresolved. Trimming cost V 5 bases and J 7 bases, with 21 bases left between them. CDR3 length: 16 amino acids. Germline CDR1 and CDR2: SGHTA and FQGNSA. The CDR3 DNA sequence: TGTGCCAGCAGCCTGTCTATTCAGGCCATACTGAATGAGCAGTTCTTC. It is translated as CASSLSIQAILNEQFF.

This chain links TRBV18 with TRBJ2-4, with 7 bases that match TRBD1. V was clipped by 2 bases and J by 9 bases; unmatched bases: 7. Germline V gene sequence: CDR1 KGHSH, CDR2 LQKENI. CDR3 length: 14 amino acids. CDR3: CASSPSQGKVIQYF. DNA for the CDR3: TGTGCCAGCTCACCATCACAGGGGAAGGTCATTCAGTACTTC.

CDR3 sequence (DNA): TGTGCCAGCAGCTTAGGTCCGCCCTCAAATACGCAGTATTTT. Its translation is CASSLGPPSNTQYF. This chain links TRBV7-3 with TRBJ2-3, with D unresolved. CDR3 length equals 14 residues. Trimming stripped 2 bases from V and 7 bases from J, with 13 bases between. Germline V gene sequence: CDR1 SGHTA, CDR2 FQGTGA. The full variable domain, in which reference TRBV7-3 and TRBJ2-3 provide the parts outside the CDR3, is GAGVSQTPSNKVTEKGKYVELRCDPISGHTALYWYRQSLGQGPEFLIYFQGTGAADDSGLPNDRFFAVRPEGSVSTLKIQRTERGDSAVYLCASSLGPPSNTQYFGPGTRLTVL.

The CDR3 sequence is CASSKVQGYGYTF. CDR3 bases: TGCGCCAGCAGCAAAGTACAGGGCTATGGCTACACCTTC. This sequence joins TRBV5-1 and TRBJ1-2, with D possibly TRBD1 on 6 matching bases. The ends were cut back, 4 bases at V and 4 bases at J, with 11 bases in the middle. The CDR3 spans 13 residues. CDR1 is SGHRS and CDR2 is YFSETQ in the germline V gene. Variable domain in full (rest from reference TRBV5-1 and TRBJ1-2): KAGVTQTPRYLIKTRGQQVTLSCSPISGHRSVSWYQQTPGQGLQFLFEYFSETQRNKGNFPGRFSGRQFSNSRSEMNVSTLELGDSALYLCASSKVQGYGYTFGSGTRLTVV.

This clone occurred once. CDR3 sequence reads: CASTRDRAGNTIYF. The CDR3 coding sequence is TGTGCCAGTACCAGGGACCGTGCTGGAAACACCATATATTTT. The chain combines TRBV19 with TRBJ1-3; tentatively, D is TRBD1 (5 bases). Germline V gene sequence: CDR1 LNHDA, CDR2 SQIVND (reference sequence). Trimming removed 7 bases at V and 2 bases at J, with 12 bases between. The CDR3 consists of 14 residues. The variable domain in full, with the rest retrieved from reference TRBV19 and TRBJ1-3, is DGGITQSPKYLFRKEGQNVTLSCEQNLNHDAMYWYRQDPGQGLRLIYYSQIVNDFQKGDIAEGYSVSREKKESFPLTVTSAQKNPTAFYLCASTRDRAGNTIYFGEGSWLTVV.

The chain recombines TRBV7-2 with TRBJ1-2; D might be TRBD1 (6 bases). V was trimmed by 6 bases and J by 2 bases, leaving 10 bases between them. The CDR3 sequence is 13 residues long. The germline V gene encodes CDR1 SGHTA and CDR2 FQGNSA. CDR3 sequence (DNA): TGTGCCAGCAGTCGCGACAGGAACTATGGCTACACCTTC. The encoded protein is CASSRDRNYGYTF. The full variable domain, rest sourced from reference TRBV7-2 and TRBJ1-2, is GAGVSQSPSNKVTEKGKDVELRCDPISGHTALYWYRQSLGQGLEFLIYFQGNSAPDKSGLPSDRFSAERTGGSVSTLTIQRTQQEDSAVYLCASSRDRNYGYTFGSGTRLTVV.

The chain uses TRBV2 and TRBJ1-2; D not certain. V dropped 7 bases and J dropped 5 bases, with 8 bases sitting between them. Germline values: CDR1 SNHLY, CDR2 FYNNEI. This CDR3 region has 11 residues. The CDR3 DNA is TGTGCCAGCACAACCACTTATGGCTACACCTTC. It codes for CASTTTYGYTF.

The chain uses TRBV11-2 and TRBJ2-6; TRBD2 is a possible D gene (6 bases). CDR1 SGHAT and CDR2 FQNNGV come from the germline V gene. V was cut by 4 bases and J by 0 bases, with 7 bases left in between. The CDR3 contains 15 residues. The CDR3 is CASSSEGSGANVLTF. The CDR3 nucleotides read TGTGCCAGCAGCTCGGAGGGCTCTGGGGCCAACGTCCTGACTTTC.

This clone was found a few times. The rearrangement links TRBV6-5 to TRBJ1-1; a weak D match, TRBD1 (5 bases). Trimming took 0 bases from V and 2 from J, leaving 10 bases between them. Germline CDR1 reads MNHEY; CDR2 reads SVGAGI. This CDR3 is 15 amino acids long. The CDR3 protein is CASSYSIRANTEAFF. The CDR3 DNA sequence: TGTGCCAGCAGTTACTCGATCAGGGCTAACACTGAAGCTTTCTTT.

This sequence joins TRBV28 and TRBJ1-1, with D hard to call. Germline loops: CDR1 MDHEN, CDR2 SYDVKM. Trimming took 4 bases from V and 3 from J, leaving 9 bases between them. The CDR3 length is 13 residues. The CDR3 protein is CASSSRTDTEAFF. Written as DNA, the CDR3 is TGTGCCAGCAGTTCTCGGACGGACACTGAAGCTTTCTTT. Drawing the rest from reference TRBV28 and TRBJ1-1, the complete variable domain is DVKVTQSSRYLVKRTGEKVFLECVQDMDHENMFWYRQDPGLGLRLIYFSYDVKMKEKGDIPEGYSVSREKKERFSLILESASTNQTSMYLCASSSRTDTEAFFGQGTRLTVV.

The chain recombines TRBV2 with TRBJ2-3; no clear D. Trimming stripped 6 bases from V and 2 bases from J, with 9 bases between. Germline assignment: CDR1 SNHLY and CDR2 FYNNEI. This CDR3 region has 13 residues. In nucleotides, the CDR3 is TGTGCCAGCAGGATAAGGTCCACAGATACGCAGTATTTT. As protein: CASRIRSTDTQYF.

The V and J genes are TRBV6-4 and TRBJ2-5; 10 nucleotides line up with TRBD2. The J call is doubtful: the DNA matches TRBJ2-7 better. There are 18 residues in the CDR3. CDR1 MRHNA and CDR2 SNTAGT come from the germline V gene. CDR3: CASSDSNGLAETSYEQYF. CDR3 nucleotides: TGTGCCAGCAGTGACTCCAACGGACTAGCGGAGACCTCCTACGAGCAGTACTTC.

This clone was observed a handful of times. This sequence joins TRBV28 and TRBJ1-1; unclear D gene. The CDR3 totals 10 residues. The germline CDR1 and CDR2 sequences are MDHEN and SYDVKM. V was trimmed by 6 bases and J by 4 bases, leaving 3 bases between them. The CDR3: CASSSTEAFF. CDR3 DNA sequence: TGTGCCAGCAGCTCCACTGAAGCTTTCTTT.

This clone was recorded a few times. The rearrangement joins TRBV30 to TRBJ1-1; 7 bases fit TRBD1. CDR1 and CDR2 (germline): GTSNPN, SVGIG (reference sequence). The CDR3 extends over 15 amino acids. V lost 4 bases, J lost 4 bases, and 12 bases stayed unmatched. In nucleotides, the CDR3 is TGTGCCTGGACTACAGCGACAGGGCGTTTCACTGAAGCTTTCTTT. This codes for CAWTTATGRFTEAFF.

This clone rates as medium-sized (0.01 to 0.1%). V usage is TRBV4-3 and J usage is TRBJ2-1, with a weak D call TRBD2 (5 bases). V was shortened by 5 bases and J by 5 bases, with 25 bases between the two germline ends. The germline V gene has CDR1 LGHNA and CDR2 YSLEER. CDR3 length: 18 amino acids. CDR3 DNA sequence: TGCGCCAGCAGCTCCGGGATTACAGCGATGTCTTTCCACAATGAGCAGTTCTTC. Translation: CASSSGITAMSFHNEQFF.

This clone has a single count. The J gene is TRBJ2-7, the V gene TRBV28; tentatively, D is TRBD2 (6 bases). Trimming pared 9 bases from V and 6 bases from J, leaving 12 bases between. The CDR3 is 11 amino acids. Germline V lookup: CDR1 MDHEN, CDR2 SYDVKM. The chain's CDR3 is CASSRGGEQYF. CDR3 nucleotides: TGTGCCAGTTCCCGGGGAGGCGAGCAGTACTTC.

The rearrangement joins TRBV6-5 to TRBJ2-5, with 7 nucleotides matching TRBD1. The germline V gene has CDR1 MNHEY and CDR2 SVGAGI. V was clipped by 7 bases and J by 4 bases; unmatched bases: 9. This CDR3 has 14 amino acids. The CDR3 here is CASTRQNRGETQYF. CDR3 nucleotide sequence: TGTGCCAGCACCCGACAGAACAGGGGAGAGACCCAGTACTTC.